Below are 23 T cell receptor beta chains sequenced from a single sample in a study of a mutant IDH1 vaccine in newly diagnosed glioma. The sample's time point: week 23, last vaccination. It was 300 ug of mutant IDH1 20-mer peptide that made up each vaccine dose, given with topical imiquimod. No cognate antigen is known for these TCRs. Using immunoSEQ multiplex PCR, the repertoire was profiled, and TCRdb retains in-frame clones only, with some absent. The data contain approximately 57,000 clones, roughly 77% of them singletons. Sequencing was performed on PBMCs, taken from a glioma patient whose treatment included an IDH1 peptide vaccine. The source is a woman aged 40 to 50 with glioma. Some clones in this sample may be carry-over from other donors' samples.

The chain has TRBV2 and TRBJ2-5; 9 positions agree with TRBD2. The CDR3 is made up of 14 amino acids. Per the germline V gene, CDR1 is SNHLY and CDR2 is FYNNEI. Unmatched junction bases numbered 7, after V lost 6 bases and J lost 5 bases. The CDR3 DNA reads TGTGCCAGCAGCCCTAGCGGGGATAGGGAGACCCAGTACTTC. Residues: CASSPSGDRETQYF. The variable domain in full, with the rest retrieved from reference TRBV2 and TRBJ2-5, is EPEVTQTPSHQVTQMGQEVILRCVPISNHLYFYWYRQILGQKVEFLVSFYNNEISEKSEIFDDQFSVERPDGSNFTLKIRSTKLEDSAMYFCASSPSGDRETQYFGPGTRLLVL.

The chain recombines TRBV10-2 with TRBJ2-7; D remains ambiguous. V lost 4 bases and J 2 bases, leaving 9 bases between the germline ends. The CDR3 spans 13 residues. Germline values: CDR1 WSHSY, CDR2 SAAADI. The CDR3, as DNA: TGCGCCAGCAGTGCCGGCTCTCCCTACGAGCAGTACTTC. This sequence encodes CASSAGSPYEQYF.

This rearrangement joins TRBV6-5 to TRBJ1-2; D is undetermined. The CDR3 length is 13 residues. Per the germline V gene, CDR1 is MNHEY and CDR2 is SVGAGI. V was cut by 5 bases and J by 4 bases, with 11 bases left in between. CDR3 amino acids: CASSIGWGYGYTF. The CDR3 DNA reads TGTGCCAGCAGTATCGGATGGGGCTATGGCTACACCTTC.

This clone has only a few counts. The J gene is TRBJ2-7, the V gene TRBV7-2; 15 bases fit TRBD2. Germline CDR1 SGHTA, CDR2 FQGNSA. The CDR3 contains 16 residues. V was pared by 7 bases and J by 4 bases, with 8 bases of the junction left unmatched. CDR3 sequence (DNA): TGTGCCAGCAATCCGGGACTAGCGGGGGGATATTACGAGCAGTACTTC. As protein: CASNPGLAGGYYEQYF. The full variable domain, in which reference TRBV7-2 and TRBJ2-7 provide the parts outside the CDR3, is GAGVSQSPSNKVTEKGKDVELRCDPISGHTALYWYRQSLGQGLEFLIYFQGNSAPDKSGLPSDRFSAERTGGSVSTLTIQRTQQEDSAVYLCASNPGLAGGYYEQYFGPGTRLTVT.

The chain links TRBV29-1 to TRBJ1-1; unclear D gene. This CDR3 has 14 amino acids. The germline gives CDR1 SQVTM, CDR2 ANQGSEA. V lost 4 bases to trimming and J lost 1 base, with 13 bases between them. The CDR3 DNA follows: TGCAGCGTTGTAGAGGCTCGGGGGAACACTGAAGCTTTCTTT. This encodes CSVVEARGNTEAFF.

This clone appeared a few times. The V and J genes are TRBV5-1 and TRBJ1-1; 7 bases fit TRBD1. The CDR3 has 15 residues. Trimming removed 2 bases from V and 4 bases from J; junction bases left unmatched: 8. The V gene's germline CDR1 is SGHRS and CDR2 YFSETQ. In nucleotides, the CDR3 is TGCGCCAGCAGCTTTCAGGGGGATATGGGCACTGAAGCTTTCTTT. Amino acids: CASSFQGDMGTEAFF.

The chain recombines TRBV7-9 with TRBJ2-7; either TRBD1 or TRBD2 may fit D (5 bases each). The V end was cut by 4 bases, the J end by 2 bases, with 12 bases between. The CDR3 is 14 amino acids. In germline, CDR1 is SEHNR, CDR2 FQNEAQ (reference sequence). The CDR3 region is CASSSRDATYEQYF. In DNA form, the CDR3 reads TGTGCCAGCAGCTCCCGGGACGCCACCTACGAGCAGTACTTC.

The rearrangement joins TRBV2 to TRBJ1-2, with D possibly TRBD1 on 5 matching bases. This CDR3 has 11 residues. V lost 5 bases and J 6 bases, leaving 7 bases between the germline ends. From germline, CDR1 is SNHLY and CDR2 FYNNEI. The CDR3 DNA sequence: TGTGCCAGCAGTCCAGGGAATGGCTACACCTTC. Translation gives CASSPGNGYTF.

The chain combines TRBV9 with TRBJ2-3, with 9 bases identical to TRBD1. CDR3 size: 15 residues. J lost 5 bases, V lost 0 bases, and 4 bases had no gene match. Germline values: CDR1 SGDLS, CDR2 YYNGEE. The CDR3, as DNA: TGTGCCAGCAGCGTAGGGGGGACAGGGAGAGATACGCAGTATTTT. Its translation is CASSVGGTGRDTQYF.

This chain links TRBV7-9 with TRBJ2-1, with TRBD1 identical over 7 bases. This CDR3 has 14 residues. Looked up from germline, CDR1 is SEHNR and CDR2 is FQNEAQ (reference sequence). With V trimmed by 9 bases and J by 4 bases, 9 bases remained unmatched. CDR3 DNA: TGTGCCAGTATCCCTCCGGGACAGTACAATGAGCAGTTCTTC. Amino acids: CASIPPGQYNEQFF.

The rearrangement uses TRBV4-1 and TRBJ2-5; D gene unclear. Germline V gene lookup returns CDR1 MGHRA and CDR2 YSYEKL. Trimming shortened V by 0 bases and J by 5 bases, and 16 bases separated the two germline ends. CDR3 length equals 16 residues. The DNA of the CDR3 is TGCGCCAGCAGCCAAGATAATCAGATGAGCCGGGAGACCCAGTACTTC. Translating gives CASSQDNQMSRETQYF.

This chain links TRBV7-8 with TRBJ2-7, with TRBD2 identical over 10 bases. Germline values: CDR1 SGHVS, CDR2 FQNEAQ. The CDR3 runs to 15 residues. J was trimmed by 0 bases and V by 5 bases; bases with no gene match: 4. The CDR3: CASSAGLATSYEQYF. CDR3 in DNA: TGTGCCAGCAGCGCGGGACTAGCGACCTCCTACGAGCAGTACTTC.

The chain combines TRBV9 with TRBJ2-5, with D possibly matching TRBD2 (5 bases). The CDR3 has 14 residues. The germline V and J ends were trimmed by 2 bases and 7 bases, with 15 bases remaining between them. Germline V gene sequence: CDR1 SGDLS, CDR2 YYNGEE. CDR3 in amino acids: CASSVADSTGTQYF. The CDR3 coding sequence is TGTGCCAGCAGCGTCGCGGACTCTACCGGGACCCAGTACTTC.

CDR3 protein: CASSSARLARKETQYF. CDR3 in DNA: TGTGCCAGCAGCTCCGCCAGACTAGCGCGGAAAGAGACCCAGTACTTC. This chain uses TRBV7-2 with TRBJ2-5, with 8 bases fitting TRBD2. This CDR3 has 16 amino acids. Per the germline V gene, CDR1 is SGHTA and CDR2 is FQGNSA. V dropped 4 bases and J dropped 3; count of bases not matched to a gene: 10.

The chain carries TRBV6-1 and TRBJ1-5, with 8 bases matching TRBD1. The CDR3 length is 15 residues. V was clipped by 8 bases and J by 0 bases; unmatched bases: 6. Looked up from germline, CDR1 is MNHNS and CDR2 is SASEGT. This CDR3 reads CASGQGANSNQPQHF. The CDR3 nucleotides are TGTGCCAGCGGGCAGGGGGCTAATAGCAATCAGCCCCAGCATTTT.

As DNA, the CDR3 is TGTGCCACCAGCAGAGATCTTGGGAGTAATTCACCCCTCCACTTT. Translation gives CATSRDLGSNSPLHF. This chain uses TRBV15 with TRBJ1-6; D unclear. CDR1 is LNHNV, CDR2 YYDKDF, per germline (reference sequence). V dropped 0 bases and J dropped 6 bases, with 9 bases sitting between them. CDR3 size: 15 residues.

The J gene is TRBJ1-2, the V gene TRBV30; TRBD1 agrees at 7 bases. Trimming at V came to 2 bases and at J to 7 bases, leaving 13 bases not matched to a gene. The CDR3 extends over 15 amino acids. Germline-derived CDR1 and CDR2 are GTSNPN and SVGIG (reference sequence). The CDR3 DNA sequence: TGTGCCTGGAGTCACACGGGACAGCCCCGAGGTGGCTACACCTTC. This encodes CAWSHTGQPRGGYTF.

This chain joins TRBV29-1 and TRBJ1-3; tentatively, D is TRBD1 (5 bases). CDR3 length: 20 residues. The V end was cut by 0 bases, the J end by 5 bases, with 29 bases between. The germline gives CDR1 SQVTM, CDR2 ANQGSEA. CDR3 amino acids: CSVEDHRGRAGPRVRNTIYF. The CDR3 bases are TGCAGCGTTGAAGATCATAGGGGCAGAGCCGGGCCCCGGGTTCGAAACACCATATATTTT. Looking up the rest from reference TRBV29-1 and TRBJ1-3 gives the full variable domain: SAVISQKPSRDICQRGTSLTIQCQVDSQVTMMFWYRQQPGQSLTLIATANQGSEATYESGFVIDKFPISRPNLTFSTLTVSNMSPEDSSIYLCSVEDHRGRAGPRVRNTIYFGEGSWLTVV.

The CDR3 nucleotides read TGTGCCAGCAGCGAGTGGACTTCTGCGTGGACGGGAGGCTACACCTTC. It encodes CASSEWTSAWTGGYTF. The chain employs TRBV9 and TRBJ1-2; D gene uncertain. Germline V gene data show CDR1 as SGDLS and CDR2 as YYNGEE. This CDR3 has 16 residues. The ends were cut back, 3 bases at V and 8 bases at J, with 23 bases in the middle.

The table lists this clone with a count of one. The chain is built from TRBV10-2 and TRBJ1-1; tentatively, D is TRBD1 (6 bases). CDR1 and CDR2 (germline): WSHSY, SAAADI. This CDR3 is built from 16 residues. V lost 5 bases and J 1 base, leaving 17 bases between the germline ends. The CDR3 DNA is TGCGCCAGCAGTCCTTTGTCAGGGGTGGGGAACACTGAAGCTTTCTTT. This translates into CASSPLSGVGNTEAFF.

The chain joins TRBV10-3 to TRBJ1-2; D is undetermined. V was clipped by 5 bases and J by 8 bases, with 15 bases between them. CDR1 and CDR2 (germline): ENHRY, SYGVKD. The CDR3 spans 13 residues. CDR3 coding DNA: TGTGCCATCAGTCACCCTCCAAGGGAAGGCTACACCTTC. Translation gives CAISHPPREGYTF.

The count of this clone is one. This chain's CDR3 is CASSNSGRSYNEQFF. CDR3 in DNA: TGTGCCAGCAGTAATTCCGGGAGATCCTACAATGAGCAGTTCTTC. This chain joins TRBV5-4 and TRBJ2-1, with a tentative D call TRBD2 (6 bases). With 5 bases removed from V and 1 base from J, the gap between germline ends came to 13 bases. Looked up from germline, CDR1 is SGHNT and CDR2 is YYREEE (reference sequence). The CDR3 loop spans 15 amino acids.

The chain is built from TRBV25-1 and TRBJ2-3; 8 nucleotides align to TRBD2. Trimming cost V 7 bases and J 5 bases; bases outside gene matches: 5. Germline V gene sequence: CDR1 MGHDK, CDR2 SYGVNS. This CDR3 spans 13 amino acids. CDR3: CASTGAGVDTQYF. CDR3 nucleotide sequence: TGTGCCAGCACGGGAGCGGGGGTAGATACGCAGTATTTT.